Listed below are T cell receptor beta chains from one sample, sequenced in a study of OX40 agonist ivuxolimab in advanced cancers. Generated by immunoSEQ multiplex PCR, the TCRdb table keeps only in-frame clones and is missing some. The sample includes over 50,000 clones, approximately 86% seen only once; the top ten take 0.55% to 0.6%. The source material was CD4+ or CD8+ T cells sorted from blood, sampled in a trial of the OX40 agonist ivuxolimab. These receptors were taken from an adult with an advanced solid tumor such as melanoma, head and neck, liver or kidney cancer. Each CDR3 is given with its conserved first and last residue. A D gene is named only where the DNA matches it firmly. Where a row states a size, it is once, few, many or the class of an expanded clone; other rows omit it.

V: TRBV28; size: -; J: TRBJ1-5; D: -; CDR3: CASSSGYSNQPQHF; DNA: TGTGCCAGCAGTTCAGGGTATAGCAATCAGCCCCAGCATTTT
V: TRBV18; size: -; J: TRBJ1-2; D: -; CDR3: CASSPPAGTPIGYTF; DNA: TGTGCCAGCTCACCACCGGCGGGGACCCCCATAGGCTACACCTTC
V: TRBV7-9; size: -; J: TRBJ1-4; D: -; CDR3: CASSSRVANEKLFF; DNA: TGTGCCAGCAGCTCTAGGGTGGCTAATGAAAAACTGTTTTTT
V: TRBV30; size: -; J: TRBJ1-1; D: TRBD1; CDR3: CAWNRGSRTEAFF; DNA: TGTGCCTGGAACAGGGGGAGTAGGACTGAAGCTTTCTTT
V: TRBV20-1; size: -; J: TRBJ2-2; D: -; CDR3: CSARHTGELFF; DNA: TGCAGTGCTAGACACACCGGGGAGCTGTTTTTT
V: TRBV9; size: -; J: TRBJ2-1; D: TRBD2; CDR3: CASSVLAGGPDEQFF; DNA: TGTGCCAGCAGCGTACTAGCGGGAGGGCCGGATGAGCAGTTCTTC
V: TRBV4-3; size: -; J: TRBJ1-2; D: -; CDR3: CASSQSPGPSYGYTF; DNA: TGCGCCAGCAGCCAAAGTCCAGGGCCTTCCTATGGCTACACCTTC
V: TRBV29-1; size: -; J: TRBJ2-3; D: TRBD2; CDR3: CSVERDKTSGSGQYF; DNA: TGCAGCGTTGAAAGAGACAAAACTAGCGGGAGCGGGCAGTATTTT
V: TRBV9; size: -; J: TRBJ2-7; D: TRBD2; CDR3: CASSVAAAGIYEQYF; DNA: TGTGCCAGCAGCGTAGCGGCAGCGGGGATCTACGAGCAGTACTTC
V: TRBV5-4; size: -; J: TRBJ1-6; D: -; CDR3: CASSLERGADSPLHF; DNA: TGTGCCAGCAGCTTGGAGAGGGGGGCCGATTCACCCCTCCACTTT
V: TRBV5-1; size: -; J: TRBJ1-6; D: -; CDR3: CASSSTQGSSYNSPLHF; DNA: TGCGCCAGCAGCTCCACGCAGGGGAGCTCCTATAATTCACCCCTCCACTTT
V: TRBV6-1; size: -; J: TRBJ1-2; D: TRBD1; CDR3: CASSMGQDVYGYTF; DNA: TGTGCCAGCAGTATGGGACAGGACGTCTATGGCTACACCTTC
V: TRBV28; size: -; J: TRBJ2-4; D: -; CDR3: CASSLSAEAGAKNIQYF; DNA: TGTGCCAGCAGTTTGTCCGCGGAGGCCGGAGCCAAAAACATTCAGTACTTC
V: TRBV7-2; size: -; J: TRBJ2-1; D: -; CDR3: CASSSFSLLSDNEQFF; DNA: TGTGCCAGCAGCTCATTTAGCCTCCTCTCGGACAATGAGCAGTTCTTC
V: TRBV7-9; size: -; J: TRBJ1-2; D: TRBD1; CDR3: CASSLFHGGQGLSYTF; DNA: TGTGCCAGCAGCTTATTTCATGGGGGACAGGGACTTAGTTACACCTTC
V: TRBV5-1; size: few; J: TRBJ2-5; D: TRBD2; CDR3: CASSLYGGAGETQYF; DNA: TGCGCCAGCAGCTTGTACGGGGGGGCTGGTGAGACCCAGTACTTC
V: TRBV15; size: -; J: TRBJ2-5; D: -; CDR3: CATSSRPWEEEGQYF; DNA: TGTGCCACCAGCTCGAGGCCGTGGGAGGAAGAGGGGCAGTACTTC
V: TRBV5-1; size: -; J: TRBJ1-1; D: -; CDR3: CASSFLRRDEAFF; DNA: TGCGCCAGCAGCTTTCTTCGGCGGGATGAAGCTTTCTTT
V: TRBV9; size: -; J: TRBJ2-2; D: -; CDR3: CASSVAGGELFF; DNA: TGTGCCAGCAGCGTCGCCGGGGGGGAGCTGTTTTTT
V: TRBV29-1; size: -; J: TRBJ2-2; D: -; CDR3: CSVARQINGELFF; DNA: TGCAGCGTTGCTCGGCAGATTAACGGGGAGCTGTTTTTT
V: TRBV6-1; size: -; J: TRBJ1-5; D: -; CDR3: CASSASRGNQPQHF; DNA: TGTGCCAGCAGTGCGAGCAGGGGCAATCAGCCCCAGCATTTT
V: TRBV5-3; size: -; J: TRBJ2-1; D: TRBD2; CDR3: CARSWGGLAGGGNEQFF; DNA: TGTGCCAGAAGCTGGGGGGGACTAGCGGGAGGAGGAAATGAGCAGTTCTTC
V: TRBV5-8; size: -; J: TRBJ2-3; D: -; CDR3: CASSFFGSGTDTQYF; DNA: TGTGCCAGCAGCTTCTTTGGTAGCGGCACAGATACGCAGTATTTT
V: TRBV11-2; size: -; J: TRBJ1-3; D: -; CDR3: CASSLDTHSGNTIYF; DNA: TGTGCCAGCAGCTTAGATACTCACTCTGGAAACACCATATATTTT
V: TRBV7-9; size: -; J: TRBJ2-5; D: -; CDR3: CASSLDRTGETQYF; DNA: TGTGCCAGCAGCTTAGATAGGACCGGGGAGACCCAGTACTTC
V: TRBV5-4; size: once; J: TRBJ1-2; D: -; CDR3: CASSLDGVKVLGYTF; DNA: TGTGCCAGCAGCTTGGACGGTGTTAAGGTATTGGGCTACACCTTC
V: TRBV19; size: -; J: TRBJ1-3; D: -; CDR3: CASSIGGAGNTIYF; DNA: TGTGCCAGTAGTATTGGTGGCGCTGGAAACACCATATATTTT
V: TRBV25-1; size: -; J: TRBJ2-5; D: -; CDR3: CASGRPGPQETQYF; DNA: TGTGCCAGCGGGAGACCGGGACCACAAGAGACCCAGTACTTC
V: TRBV5-1; size: -; J: TRBJ1-6; D: -; CDR3: CASSLEGDSPLHF; DNA: TGCGCCAGCAGCCTCGAAGGGGATTCACCCCTCCACTTT
V: TRBV19; size: -; J: TRBJ1-1; D: TRBD1; CDR3: CASSTNRGGRDTEAFF; DNA: TGTGCCAGTAGCACAAACAGGGGCGGAAGGGACACTGAAGCTTTCTTT
V: TRBV28; size: -; J: TRBJ1-2; D: TRBD1; CDR3: CASSPSRDRGRSGYTF; DNA: TGTGCCAGCAGCCCTTCCCGGGACAGGGGGCGGAGTGGCTACACCTTC
V: TRBV10-3; size: -; J: TRBJ1-4; D: -; CDR3: CAVGGADEKLFF; DNA: TGTGCCGTCGGGGGCGCCGATGAAAAACTGTTTTTT
V: TRBV7-9; size: -; J: TRBJ2-7; D: TRBD1; CDR3: CASSSTGDSYEQYF; DNA: TGTGCCAGCAGTTCGACAGGGGACTCCTACGAGCAGTACTTC
V: TRBV19; size: -; J: TRBJ2-3; D: -; CDR3: CASTHPSTDTQYF; DNA: TGTGCCAGTACCCATCCGTCCACAGATACGCAGTATTTT
V: TRBV30; size: -; J: TRBJ1-5; D: -; CDR3: CACGPRDQPQHF; DNA: TGTGCCTGTGGACCGAGGGATCAGCCCCAGCATTTT
V: TRBV10-3; size: -; J: TRBJ2-7; D: TRBD2; CDR3: CAISERRVGEGEQYF; DNA: TGTGCCATCAGTGAGCGCCGGGTTGGGGAGGGCGAGCAGTACTTC
V: TRBV19; size: -; J: TRBJ2-5; D: TRBD1; CDR3: CASSRDRGQETYF; DNA: TGTGCCAGTAGTAGGGACAGGGGCCAAGAGACCTACTTC
V: TRBV5-4; size: once; J: TRBJ2-3; D: -; CDR3: CASSPPQGDPDTQYF; DNA: TGTGCCAGCAGCCCCCCGCAGGGTGACCCAGATACGCAGTATTTT
V: TRBV28; size: -; J: TRBJ1-3; D: -; CDR3: CASSLGWQGIGNTIYF; DNA: TGTGCCAGCAGTTTAGGGTGGCAGGGGATCGGAAACACCATATATTTT